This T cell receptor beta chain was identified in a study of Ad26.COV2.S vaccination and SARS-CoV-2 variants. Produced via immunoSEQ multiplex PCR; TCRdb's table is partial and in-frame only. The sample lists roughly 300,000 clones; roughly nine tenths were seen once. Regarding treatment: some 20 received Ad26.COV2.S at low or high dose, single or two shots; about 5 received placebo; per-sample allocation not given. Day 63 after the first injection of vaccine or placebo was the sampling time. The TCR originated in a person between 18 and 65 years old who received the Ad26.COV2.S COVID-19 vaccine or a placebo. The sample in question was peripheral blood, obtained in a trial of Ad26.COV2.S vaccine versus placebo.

The CDR3 DNA sequence: TGTGCCAGTAGCGAACAGGGGACGAATGAAAAACTGTTTTTT. Translation gives CASSEQGTNEKLFF. The chain carries TRBV19 and TRBJ1-4; 7 bases fit TRBD1. Germline lookup yields CDR1 LNHDA and CDR2 SQIVND (reference sequence). The CDR3 covers 14 residues. V lost 6 bases and J lost 5; bases outside the gene matches: 6.